These 9 T cell receptor beta chains share one sample of origin, sequenced in a study of regulatory T cells in long-lasting Graves disease. Time point denoted: newly diagnosed GD, antithyroid drugs for less than 3 months. Isolated PBMC RNA provided the starting material for the TCR library. Arm-PCR with iRepertoire HTBI primers amplified the CDR3 regions for these TCR beta libraries. TCRdb independently ran MiXCR on the multiplex PCR reads; one entry per CDR3 protein. The sample holds roughly 500,000 distinct CDR3 sequences, around 12% seen once. This sample was also put to use in a study of T cells in Graves' hyperthyroidism and ophthalmopathy.

The sample was peripheral blood mononuclear cells (PBMCs), taken at new diagnosis, from a patient treated with antithyroid drugs. The receptors derive from a woman aged 25 to 39 with Graves disease.

Details on this clonotype: A read error is possible here, since a much larger clone lies one base away. This chain joins TRBV3-1 and TRBJ1-2; TRBD1 might be the D (5 bases). This CDR3 spans 15 amino acids. The germline CDR1 and CDR2 sequences are LGHDT and YNNKEL (reference sequence). The CDR3 here is CATSPAGARNYGYTF. CDR3 nucleotides: TGTGCCACCAGCCCTGCCGGGGCCCGTAACTATGGCTACACCTTC.

This clonotype was counted at least ten times. A much larger clone lies one base from this, so it may be a read error. This chain uses TRBV2 with TRBJ2-1, with D perhaps assigned TRBD1 or TRBD2 (5 bases each). Trimming took off 7 bases at V and 9 bases at J, with 22 bases between the two ends. CDR1 is SNHLY, CDR2 FYNNEI, per germline. The CDR3 extends over 15 amino acids. The CDR3, as DNA: TGTGCCAGCAATGCTCCCTTAGGGACCGACAGTGAGCAGTTCTTC. It encodes CASNAPLGTDSEQFF.

In its sample, this clonotype was seen many times. The V gene is TRBV18, the J gene TRBJ1-4; 7 nucleotides line up with TRBD1. This CDR3 contains 16 residues. CDR1 and CDR2 from the germline V gene are KGHSH and LQKENI. J gave up 9 bases and V 2 bases, and 12 bases lay outside the gene matches. In DNA form, the CDR3 reads TGTGCCAGCTCACCAGGAAGAGGACAGGTCACGCAAAAACTGTTTTTT. Its protein product is CASSPGRGQVTQKLFF. The full variable domain, its missing parts supplied by reference TRBV18 and TRBJ1-4, is NAGVMQNPRHLVRRRGQEARLRCSPMKGHSHVYWYRQLPEEGLKFMVYLQKENIIDESGMPKERFSAEFPKEGPSILRIQQVVRGDSAAYFCASSPGRGQVTQKLFFGSGTQLSVL.

This clonotype was detected ten times or more. The chain employs TRBV6-1 and TRBJ1-1; possibly TRBD1 for D (6 bases). The CDR3 contains 14 residues. The ends were cut back, 7 bases at V and 1 base at J, with 13 bases in the middle. The germline gives CDR1 MNHNS, CDR2 SASEGT. The CDR3 spells CASIEGGANTEAFF. The CDR3 DNA is TGTGCCAGCATCGAGGGGGGGGCGAACACTGAAGCTTTCTTT.

Comment on this clonotype: This could be a read error, since a much larger clone is one nucleotide away. The J gene is TRBJ2-4, the V gene TRBV6-1, with D unresolved. V lost 4 bases to trimming and J lost 0 bases, with 16 bases between them. Germline V gene data show CDR1 as MNHNS and CDR2 as SASEGT. The CDR3 runs 17 residues. For the CDR3, the DNA is TGTGCCAGCAGTGCCCCGATGGACCAAGTAGCCAAAAACATTCAGTACTTC. Residues: CASSAPMDQVAKNIQYF.

This clonotype has a count of ten or more. This sequence joins TRBV6-5 and TRBJ2-7, with D tentatively TRBD1 (6 bases). Trimming took 0 bases from V and 6 from J, leaving 12 bases between them. CDR1 is MNHEY and CDR2 is SVGAGI in the germline V gene. CDR3 length equals 14 residues. The CDR3 loop is CASSYSLEGGEQYF. CDR3 sequence (DNA): TGTGCCAGCAGTTACTCGCTAGAAGGGGGCGAGCAGTACTTC.

CDR3 sequence reads: CASSWDRRDNEQFF. The CDR3 nucleotides are TGCGCCAGCAGCTGGGACAGGAGAGACAATGAGCAGTTCTTC. The gene calls are TRBV5-1 and TRBJ2-1, with 8 bases matching TRBD1. The CDR3 is 14 amino acids. From germline, CDR1 is SGHRS and CDR2 YFSETQ. The V segment lost 3 bases and the J segment 5 bases; nucleotides outside the gene matches: 4.

This clonotype was picked up many times. CDR3 sequence reads: CASSSQRNQPQHF. CDR3 coding DNA: TGTGCCAGCAGCTCTCAACGGAATCAGCCCCAGCATTTT. This chain connects TRBV7-2 to TRBJ1-5; D remains unclear. V was shortened by 4 bases and J by 4 bases, with 8 bases between the two germline ends. Looked up from germline, CDR1 is SGHTA and CDR2 is FQGNSA. The CDR3 has 13 residues. The variable domain in full, with the rest retrieved from reference TRBV7-2 and TRBJ1-5, is GAGVSQSPSNKVTEKGKDVELRCDPISGHTALYWYRQSLGQGLEFLIYFQGNSAPDKSGLPSDRFSAERTGGSVSTLTIQRTQQEDSAVYLCASSSQRNQPQHFGDGTRLSIL.

This clonotype was seen ten or more times. The gene calls are TRBV12-3 or TRBV12-4 and TRBJ2-3; no reliable D call. The CDR3 spans 16 residues. V dropped 2 bases and J dropped 3 bases, with 15 bases sitting between them. The CDR3 is CASSLMGSALTDTQYF. As DNA, the CDR3 is TGTGCCAGCAGTTTAATGGGGTCGGCGTTGACAGATACGCAGTATTTT.